Given below is one TCR beta chain in context. The data derive from a study of PD-L1 blockade in urothelial cancer. About the research overall: Prior chemotherapy ranged from 0 to 3 regimens per patient. Samples came from 3 weeks, at the second dose, and 6 weeks into treatment. Typically, measured as a median, blood samples had 140,000 or so T cells.

Using immunoSEQ multiplex PCR, the repertoire was profiled, and TCRdb retains in-frame clones only, with some absent. The sample holds approximately 52,000 clones, about three quarters seen once. The V gene's germline CDR1 is SEHNR and CDR2 FQNEAQ (reference sequence). The CDR3 has 16 amino acids. V was pared by 4 bases and J by 6 bases, with 8 bases of the junction left unmatched. Noted time point: pretreatment peripheral blood. This sequence was found in a man in his sixties or seventies with urothelial cancer. Material: PBMCs, obtained around atezolizumab (anti-PD-L1) treatment. The V call is TRBV7-9, the J call TRBJ2-7, with 14 bases lining up with TRBD2. In DNA, the CDR3 is TGTGCCAGCAGCTCTAGACTAGCGGGAGGGTTCCTCGAGCAGTACTTC. Its translation is CASSSRLAGGFLEQYF. The entire variable domain, with the rest obtained from reference TRBV7-9 and TRBJ2-7, is as follows: DTGVSQNPRHKITKRGQNVTFRCDPISEHNRLYWYRQTLGQGPEFLTYFQNEAQLEKSRLLSDRFSAERPKGSFSTLEIQRTEQGDSAMYLCASSSRLAGGFLEQYFGPGTRLTVT.